This T cell receptor (beta chain) appears in the sequencing data of a study of T-cell memory formation after mild COVID-19. Study-wide results and limits: Contracting clones from day 15 to 85 showed balanced CD4/CD8; later expanders favored CD4+. Clones from the second wave (peaking day 37) had unconfirmed SARS-CoV-2 specificity.

Regarding this clonotype: What it binds is unknown.

With constant-segment primers, 5'RACE yielded cDNA libraries of TCR alpha and TCR beta that carried sample barcodes and UMIs. TCRdb re-derived calls from the 5' RACE reads in MiXCR, one entry per CDR3 protein. The table lists fewer than 140,000 distinct CDR3 sequences, approximately 15% of them singletons. Sequencing was carried out using PBMCs or a T cell subset sorted from them (not recorded which). This sequence originates from an adult woman who had mild COVID-19 (a few samples of this study predate the infection). Cell type and time point are not known.

This CDR3 is CACPGPNEKLFF. DNA of the CDR3: TGTGCCTGCCCCGGCCCAAATGAAAAACTGTTTTTT. The genes are TRBV30 and TRBJ1-4; no clear D gene. Germline lookup yields CDR1 GTSNPN and CDR2 SVGIG (reference sequence). The V gene lost 6 bases and the J gene lost 5 bases, with 10 bases spanning the gap. The CDR3 extends over 12 amino acids.